The 8 T cell receptor beta chains given below trace back to one sample, sequenced in a study of spatial heterogeneity in lung cancer. TCRdb re-derived calls from the 5' RACE reads in MiXCR, one entry per CDR3 protein. This sample yields over 1,000 distinct CDR3 sequences, of which roughly 13% are seen a single time; more than 15% belongs to the top ten. Time point reported: sample taken at primary tumor resection. Whole RNA, isolated from tumor, nontumor lung or frozen PBMC, was sequenced without prior sorting. The sample was normal lung tissue next to the tumor, taken at surgery. The source of these receptors is a male donor with early-stage non-small cell lung cancer.

Judged by abundance, this clonotype is large. The rearrangement links TRBV7-2 to TRBJ2-6; 8 bases agree with TRBD1. J gave up 2 bases and V 5 bases, and 8 bases lay outside the gene matches. Germline loops: CDR1 SGHTA, CDR2 FQGNSA. The length of the CDR3 is 17 residues. CDR3 loop: CASSPRTGQPGANVLTF. CDR3 DNA sequence: TGTGCCAGCAGCCCCCGGACAGGGCAACCTGGGGCCAACGTCCTGACTTTC.

The chain employs TRBV7-2 and TRBJ2-3; 7 bases agree with TRBD2. The CDR3 length is 13 residues. CDR1 is SGHTA, CDR2 FQGNSA, per germline. After removal of 5 bases from V and 4 bases from J, the junction contained 3 bases not matched to a gene. The CDR3 here is CASSPTSADTQYF. CDR3 DNA: TGTGCCAGCAGCCCTACTAGCGCAGATACGCAGTATTTT.

By frequency in the sample, this clonotype is large. The genes are TRBV11-2 and TRBJ1-1; no firm D call. The CDR3 is 12 residues long. V lost 8 bases, J lost 8 bases, and 15 bases lay in between. Looked up from germline, CDR1 is SGHAT and CDR2 is FQNNGV. CDR3 loop: CASSNAVREAFF. In DNA form, the CDR3 reads TGTGCCAGCTCCAATGCGGTGAGGGAAGCTTTCTTT.

The chain recombines TRBV28 with TRBJ2-7; D not certain. V lost 2 bases to trimming and J lost 3 bases, with 11 bases between them. Germline CDR1 is MDHEN and CDR2 is SYDVKM. The CDR3 has 14 residues. Here the CDR3 reads CASSLPLDGYEQYF. In nucleotides, the CDR3 is TGTGCCAGCAGTTTACCCCTGGACGGCTACGAGCAGTACTTC.

This clonotype is large (0.1 to 1%) within its sample. This chain uses TRBV2 with TRBJ2-3; D unresolved. Deletions cut 1 base from V and 0 bases from J, with 8 bases between. The CDR3 is 15 residues long. Germline V gene sequence: CDR1 SNHLY, CDR2 FYNNEI. CDR3 in amino acids: CASSEGDSSTDTQYF. The CDR3 DNA is TGTGCCAGCAGTGAAGGGGATTCTAGCACAGATACGCAGTATTTT.

This clonotype counts as medium-sized. V usage is TRBV7-2 and J usage is TRBJ1-1, with D perhaps matching TRBD1 (5 bases). V gave up 5 bases and J gave up 1 base, with 14 bases separating them. CDR3 length: 15 residues. Germline CDR1 is SGHTA and CDR2 is FQGNSA. For the CDR3, the DNA is TGTGCCAGCAGCCCGATACAGGAAACGAACACTGAAGCTTTCTTT. Its protein is CASSPIQETNTEAFF.

This clonotype is large. The CDR3 loop reads CASSPQRTGPKTYEQYF. CDR3 sequence (DNA): TGTGCCAGCTCACCACAACGGACGGGACCGAAGACCTACGAGCAGTACTTC. The rearrangement joins TRBV18 to TRBJ2-7; perhaps D is TRBD1 or TRBD2 (5 bases each). Trimming took off 1 base at V and 2 bases at J, with 18 bases between the two ends. Germline V CDR1 and CDR2: KGHSH, LQKENI. The CDR3 extends over 17 amino acids.

This clonotype is judged medium-sized. This sequence joins TRBV3-1 and TRBJ1-1; TRBD1 is a possible D gene (5 bases). V was clipped by 4 bases and J by 4 bases, with 10 bases between them. Germline assignment: CDR1 LGHDT and CDR2 YNNKEL (reference sequence). CDR3 length: 13 residues. The CDR3 DNA reads TGTGCCAGCAGCCCCGGGACGAGCACTGAAGCTTTCTTT. Encoded protein: CASSPGTSTEAFF.